This T cell receptor (beta chain) was recovered during a study of cytomegalovirus exposure and HLA in healthy donors. TCRdb's copy holds only in-frame clones and misses some; the assay was immunoSEQ multiplex PCR. The profile shows some 110,000 clones, more than 85% of them singletons. The germline gives CDR1 MGHDK, CDR2 SYGVNS. The CDR3 loop spans 13 amino acids. The J segment lost 7 bases and the V segment lost 10 bases, leaving 12 bases of the junction unmatched. Study observations and caveats: First-cohort TCR clusters tended to co-occur in the 120 or so validation repertoires, a later analysis found.

On this clone: Its matching antigen is unknown.

The approximately 120-subject validation cohort, separate from the roughly 700-subject first cohort, included the donors. The chain uses TRBV25-1 and TRBJ1-1, with 7 bases aligning to TRBD1. This clonotype was sampled from a man aged 18 to 35 in good health and CMV-seropositive. Input material: PBMCs. CDR3 sequence reads: CAIGGQDGREAFF. The CDR3 DNA reads as TGTGCCATCGGAGGACAGGACGGTCGTGAAGCTTTCTTT.